Below are 27 T cell receptor beta chains sequenced from a single sample in a study of OX40 agonist ivuxolimab in advanced cancers. Profiled with immunoSEQ multiplex PCR; TCRdb holds only in-frame clones, not every one. The table has just under 65,000 clones, 80% to 90% seen once; the top ten hold 10% to 12%. The sequencing used CD4+ or CD8+ T cells sorted from blood, collected in a trial of the OX40 agonist ivuxolimab. The receptors were gathered from an adult with an advanced solid tumor such as melanoma, head and neck, liver or kidney cancer.

As DNA, the CDR3 is TGTGCCAGCAGCCCCCAGGGGGCTGGAAACACCATATATTTT. It specifies CASSPQGAGNTIYF. The chain recombines TRBV7-2 with TRBJ1-3, with 7 positions matching TRBD1. V was clipped by 5 bases and J by 2 bases; unmatched bases: 3. Germline-derived CDR1 and CDR2 are SGHTA and FQGNSA. This CDR3 has 14 residues.

The chain employs TRBV5-4 and TRBJ1-5, with D possibly matching TRBD1 (6 bases). CDR3 length: 14 residues. Germline V gene data show CDR1 as SGHNT and CDR2 as YYREEE (reference sequence). Trimming took 0 bases from V and 6 from J, leaving 10 bases between them. CDR3 DNA sequence: TGTGCCAGCAGCTTGGGACCAGGGGCTCAGCCCCAGCATTTT. Protein sequence: CASSLGPGAQPQHF.

In this sample, this clone turned up once. This sequence joins TRBV29-1 and TRBJ2-3; D perhaps matches TRBD2 (5 bases). The V gene's germline CDR1 is SQVTM and CDR2 ANQGSEA. This CDR3 has 13 residues. V was cut by 6 bases and J by 6 bases, with 16 bases left in between. The CDR3 coding sequence is TGCAGCGTAGGGTTCCTAGCAAGGGATACGCAGTATTTT. The encoded protein is CSVGFLARDTQYF.

The rearrangement uses TRBV7-9 and TRBJ2-3; D may be TRBD1 (6 bases). This CDR3 region has 15 residues. Germline assignment: CDR1 SEHNR and CDR2 FQNEAQ (reference sequence). Trimming left V 4 bases short and J 0 bases short, with 11 bases between. The CDR3: CASSSVRGSTDTQYF. The CDR3 DNA reads as TGTGCCAGCAGCTCAGTCAGGGGTAGCACAGATACGCAGTATTTT.

This chain links TRBV5-4 with TRBJ2-1, with 8 bases matching TRBD1. Germline V gene sequence: CDR1 SGHNT, CDR2 YYREEE (reference sequence). The CDR3 sequence is 14 residues long. Trimming took 1 base from V and 7 from J; bases not matched to a gene: 4. The DNA for the CDR3 is TGTGCCAGCAGCTTGCGACAGGGGAGAAATGAGCAGTTCTTC. This encodes CASSLRQGRNEQFF.

The chain couples TRBV18 to TRBJ1-1; no firm D call. The germline gives CDR1 KGHSH, CDR2 LQKENI. Deletions cut 4 bases from V and 4 bases from J, with 10 bases between. The CDR3 has 13 residues. The DNA for the CDR3 is TGTGCCAGCTCACAAGGCCAAGGCACTGAAGCTTTCTTT. As protein: CASSQGQGTEAFF.

V and J are TRBV2 and TRBJ1-6; D perhaps matches TRBD1 (6 bases). The germline V and J ends were trimmed by 7 bases and 9 bases, with 16 bases remaining between them. The CDR3 loop spans 14 amino acids. Germline CDR1 reads SNHLY; CDR2 reads FYNNEI. CDR3 sequence: CASTGGGMSSPLHF. The DNA of the CDR3 is TGTGCCAGCACCGGCGGGGGCATGAGTTCACCCCTCCACTTT.

V is TRBV6-1 and J is TRBJ1-1, with 7 bases fitting TRBD1. Per the germline V gene, CDR1 is MNHNS and CDR2 is SASEGT. The CDR3 extends over 14 amino acids. Trimming took 5 bases from V and 1 from J; bases not matched to a gene: 4. The CDR3 loop is CASSRGQWNTEAFF. The DNA of the CDR3 is TGTGCCAGCAGTAGGGGACAGTGGAACACTGAAGCTTTCTTT.

V gene TRBV7-9 combines with J gene TRBJ1-4; D is ambiguous. There are 15 residues in the CDR3. Germline V gene sequence: CDR1 SEHNR, CDR2 FQNEAQ (reference sequence). V was cut by 3 bases and J by 0 bases, with 8 bases left in between. CDR3 DNA: TGTGCCAGCAGCTTTGACGGTGCAACTAATGAAAAACTGTTTTTT. Residues: CASSFDGATNEKLFF.

The rearrangement links TRBV4-2 to TRBJ1-1, with 8 bases matching TRBD1. CDR3 length: 16 amino acids. Per the germline V gene, CDR1 is LGHNA and CDR2 is YNFKEQ. V lost 3 bases, J lost 3 bases, and 9 bases stayed unmatched. The CDR3 DNA reads TGTGCCAGCAGCCACCCCAGACGGACAGGGTACACTGAAGCTTTCTTT. This codes for CASSHPRRTGYTEAFF.

The chain uses TRBV5-1 and TRBJ1-1, with 7 bases that match TRBD1. This CDR3 contains 15 residues. Losses at the gene ends were 3 bases for V and 0 bases for J; bases not matched to a gene: 5. Per germline, CDR1 SGHRS and CDR2 YFSETQ. CDR3 sequence (DNA): TGCGCCAGCAGCTGGTCCGGGACAGTGAACACTGAAGCTTTCTTT. Amino acids: CASSWSGTVNTEAFF.

V and J are TRBV11-3 and TRBJ1-1, with 9 bases fitting TRBD1. V trimming: 6 bases; J trimming: 4 bases; junction bases outside the gene matches: 18. The CDR3 runs to 18 residues. Germline CDR1 SGHNT, CDR2 YENEEA. The CDR3 DNA reads TGTGCCAGCAGGGATCACAGGGGGCGCGCTCGGATGTCCACTGAAGCTTTCTTT. It codes for CASRDHRGRARMSTEAFF.

The J gene is TRBJ2-3, the V gene TRBV7-2, with D unclear. The CDR3 has 14 residues. Germline lookup yields CDR1 SGHTA and CDR2 FQGNSA. V lost 5 bases and J 1 base, leaving 10 bases between the germline ends. Written as DNA, the CDR3 is TGTGCCAGCAGCCGGTTTTTGCGCACAGATACGCAGTATTTT. This sequence encodes CASSRFLRTDTQYF.

In this sample, this clone is medium-sized. This chain connects TRBV5-1 to TRBJ1-2; no clear D. V was trimmed by 4 bases and J by 8 bases, leaving 18 bases between them. The germline V gene has CDR1 SGHRS and CDR2 YFSETQ. The CDR3 covers 14 residues. The CDR3 DNA is TGCGCCAGCAGCGGTAGTTTTGGGGTAGGCGGCTACACCTTC. Translating it yields CASSGSFGVGGYTF.

This clone appeared a single time. This chain links TRBV12-5 with TRBJ1-3; D is uncertain. Trimming took off 6 bases at V and 3 bases at J, with 18 bases between the two ends. CDR3 length: 16 residues. Germline loops: CDR1 LGHNT, CDR2 FRNRAP. CDR3 nucleotide sequence: TGTGCTAGTGGGCCGGTCGGGCTCACTCTTGGAAACACCATATATTTT. It translates to CASGPVGLTLGNTIYF.

The rearrangement links TRBV11-2 to TRBJ1-1; 7 bases are shared with TRBD1. The CDR3 loop spans 15 amino acids. CDR1 SGHAT and CDR2 FQNNGV come from the germline V gene. The trim removed 5 bases at V and 10 bases at J, leaving 16 bases unmatched. CDR3 in DNA: TGTGCCAGCAGCCTTTTCGGCCAGGGGGAGAGAGGAGCTTTCTTT. Its translation is CASSLFGQGERGAFF.

The chain couples TRBV18 to TRBJ2-7, with TRBD1 matching 7 bases. Per germline, CDR1 KGHSH and CDR2 LQKENI. The trim removed 1 base at V and 0 bases at J, leaving 3 bases unmatched. The CDR3 runs to 15 residues. CDR3 coding DNA: TGTGCCAGCTCACCACAGGGACAGAGCTCCTACGAGCAGTACTTC. Its translation: CASSPQGQSSYEQYF.

This rearrangement joins TRBV11-2 to TRBJ2-1; D is perhaps TRBD2 (5 bases). From germline, CDR1 is SGHAT and CDR2 FQNNGV. V lost 1 base and J 0 bases, leaving 7 bases between the germline ends. The CDR3 is made up of 15 amino acids. CDR3 nucleotide sequence: TGTGCCAGCAGCTTAGTTGGGAGCTCCTACAATGAGCAGTTCTTC. It is translated as CASSLVGSSYNEQFF. The full variable domain, in which reference TRBV11-2 and TRBJ2-1 provide the parts outside the CDR3, is EAGVAQSPRYKIIEKRQSVAFWCNPISGHATLYWYQQILGQGPKLLIQFQNNGVVDDSQLPKDRFSAERLKGVDSTLKIQPAKLEDSAVYLCASSLVGSSYNEQFFGPGTRLTVL.

The CDR3 reads CASSVGANTGELFF. CDR3 sequence (DNA): TGTGCCAGCAGTGTGGGGGCGAACACCGGGGAGCTGTTTTTT. The chain is built from TRBV7-8 and TRBJ2-2; D possibly uses TRBD1 or TRBD2 (5 bases each). The CDR3 consists of 14 residues. V was clipped by 6 bases and J by 0 bases, with 8 bases between them. Germline-derived CDR1 and CDR2 are SGHVS and FQNEAQ. The full variable domain, rest sourced from reference TRBV7-8 and TRBJ2-2, is GAGVSQSPRYKVAKRGQDVALRCDPISGHVSLFWYQQALGQGPEFLTYFQNEAQLDKSGLPSDRFFAERPEGSVSTLKIQRTQQEDSAVYLCASSVGANTGELFFGEGSRLTVL.

The rearrangement joins TRBV28 to TRBJ1-2, with a tentative D call TRBD1 (5 bases). V was shortened by 5 bases and J by 5 bases, with 12 bases between the two germline ends. The CDR3 contains 13 residues. CDR1 is MDHEN and CDR2 is SYDVKM in the germline V gene. CDR3 sequence: CASSRTPPYGYTF. As DNA, the CDR3 is TGTGCCAGCAGTCGGACACCACCTTATGGCTACACCTTC.

The CDR3 region is CASSRTVQPQHF. CDR3 sequence (DNA): TGTGCCAGCAGCCGTACGGTCCAGCCCCAGCATTTT. The rearrangement uses TRBV7-8 and TRBJ1-5; D remains unclear. V was trimmed by 5 bases and J by 7 bases, leaving 9 bases between them. The CDR3 totals 12 residues. Germline CDR1 and CDR2: SGHVS and FQNEAQ.

The chain employs TRBV28 and TRBJ1-5; the D is unclear. Trimming took off 5 bases at V and 0 bases at J, with 17 bases between the two ends. The germline V gene encodes CDR1 MDHEN and CDR2 SYDVKM. The CDR3 sequence is 17 residues long. CDR3 amino acids: CASSLPGRVYSNQPQHF. The CDR3 coding sequence is TGTGCCAGCAGTCTGCCGGGGAGGGTTTATAGCAATCAGCCCCAGCATTTT.

V and J are TRBV10-1 and TRBJ2-3, with 9 bases aligning to TRBD2. CDR3 length: 16 amino acids. Germline trimming cut 2 bases from V and 2 bases from J; bases unmatched to any gene: 5. Germline-derived CDR1 and CDR2 are WNHNN and SYGVQD (reference sequence). The CDR3 loop reads CASSELAGRNTDTQYF. The CDR3 nucleotides are TGCGCCAGCAGTGAGCTAGCGGGAAGGAACACAGATACGCAGTATTTT.

V is TRBV6-1 and J is TRBJ1-2; D remains unclear. Germline loops: CDR1 MNHNS, CDR2 SASEGT. The CDR3 contains 13 residues. Trimming left V 4 bases short and J 3 bases short, with 9 bases between. The CDR3 DNA follows: TGTGCCAGCAGTGCCTGGGCGGACTATGGCTACACCTTC. Translation gives CASSAWADYGYTF.

The chain links TRBV5-1 to TRBJ2-7; TRBD2 aligns across 9 bases. There are 14 residues in the CDR3. Germline CDR1 and CDR2: SGHRS and YFSETQ. The V gene end was trimmed by 4 bases and the J gene end by 5 bases; junction bases not matched to a gene: 7. The CDR3 nucleotides read TGCGCCAGCAGCGTTAGCGGGAGCAACAACGAGCAGTACTTC. Its protein is CASSVSGSNNEQYF.

The chain couples TRBV4-2 to TRBJ2-2; D is unresolved. In germline, CDR1 is LGHNA, CDR2 YNFKEQ. Trimming took off 3 bases at V and 6 bases at J, with 11 bases between the two ends. This CDR3 contains 14 residues. The CDR3 is CASSQSLGSGELFF. The DNA for the CDR3 is TGTGCCAGCAGCCAGAGCTTAGGGTCCGGGGAGCTGTTTTTT.

This chain joins TRBV6-5 and TRBJ1-1; D is undetermined. Germline values: CDR1 MNHEY, CDR2 SVGAGI. V was clipped by 4 bases and J by 1 base, with 7 bases between them. The CDR3 runs to 13 residues. Here the CDR3 reads CASSSLGNTEAFF. For the CDR3, the DNA is TGTGCCAGCAGTTCCCTGGGGAACACTGAAGCTTTCTTT.